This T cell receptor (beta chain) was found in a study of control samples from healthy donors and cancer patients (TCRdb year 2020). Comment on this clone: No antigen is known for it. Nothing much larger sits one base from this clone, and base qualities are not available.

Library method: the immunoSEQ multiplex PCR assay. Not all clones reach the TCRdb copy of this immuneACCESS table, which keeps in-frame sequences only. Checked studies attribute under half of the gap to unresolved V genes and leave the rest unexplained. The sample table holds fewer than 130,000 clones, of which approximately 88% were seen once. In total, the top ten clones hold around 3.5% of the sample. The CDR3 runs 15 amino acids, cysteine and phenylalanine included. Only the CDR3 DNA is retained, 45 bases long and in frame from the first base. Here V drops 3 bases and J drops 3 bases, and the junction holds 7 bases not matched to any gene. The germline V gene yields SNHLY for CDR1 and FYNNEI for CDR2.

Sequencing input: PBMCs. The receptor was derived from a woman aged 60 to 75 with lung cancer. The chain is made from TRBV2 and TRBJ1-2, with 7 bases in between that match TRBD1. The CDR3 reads CASSDSTGRYYGYTF. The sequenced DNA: TGTGCCAGCAGTGACTCGACAGGGCGGTACTATGGCTACACCTTC.